Described below is a single TCR beta chain sequence and its context. This clone was observed a few times. Its recognized antigen is unknown. Per-base qualities were not stored, and no clone one base away is much larger. Deletion took 6 bases off V and 0 bases off J, with a span of 9 bases between the germline ends. CDR1 and CDR2, per the germline V gene, are SNHLY and FYNNEI. Measured from the cysteine to the phenylalanine, the CDR3 is 14 residues long. Only the CDR3 part of the read is kept: 42 bases, read in frame from the first base. In total, 600 or so healthy bone marrow donors made up the cohort. At the time of sampling, all cohort members were nominally healthy, though unrecorded immune exposures were likely present. CMV serostatus was recorded as positive for 289 and negative for 352 of the 666 cohort members, whereas no CMV serostatus was recorded for the donor in question. A peripheral blood sample was provided by each donor, and peripheral blood mononuclear cells were used for TCR beta sequencing. The Qiagen DNeasy Blood Extraction Kit was used to extract genomic DNA from the blood cell samples.

This sample was taken from a study of cytomegalovirus exposure and HLA in healthy donors (TCRdb year 2017). Turning to the overall study: An earlier analysis of 550 to 700 of the donors reported approximately 290 Gb of sequence data and around 110 million unique TCR beta sequences from some 180 million T cells. An early release that covered roughly 600 HLA-typed donors contained 250 to 350 gigabases of sequencing data and tens of millions of unique TCR sequences. Of the 300 to 450 genotyped donors, 70% to 90% were placed in the genetic ancestry cluster associated with self-reported Caucasian donors. The aim of the study was to test whether cataloging public T cell receptors could identify signatures of past pathogen exposure. The T cell repertoires of several hundred subjects were profiled by immunosequencing and related to cytomegalovirus serostatus. In addition to the first cohort of 666 subjects, a separate validation cohort of 120 different subjects was used. To predict cytomegalovirus infection status, the study brought together high-throughput TCR immunosequencing, statistical association of individual TCRs with disease status, and machine learning. A later analysis re-examined previously published TCR beta repertoires from about 670 donors and added high-resolution HLA genotyping to investigate patterns of TCR occurrence. Rather than using new phenotypic data, the later analysis identified candidate immune exposures from TCR beta sequences and from how often those sequences occurred across donors. An earlier analysis of 587 of the donors used high-throughput TCR beta sequencing to judge whether each TCR beta V gene segment behaved as functional or pseudogenic. Alongside the repertoire data, information on donor age, sex, ethnicity and CMV serostatus was compiled. In a later genetic analysis, genome-wide SNP genotypes for about 60% of the 666 donors were used, and that subset was treated as a discovery cohort. Every repertoire in the discovery cohort had been generated on one and the same sequencing platform. Both class I and class II loci were covered by HLA typing, at four-digit resolution. Typing coverage varied by locus: roughly 629-640 donors for A, B, C, DRB1 and DQB1; around 560 for DQA1; 600 to 610 for DPA1; approximately 470 for DPB1. Because of strong linkage in the cohort, a few DR-DQ haplotypes were treated as single units for association and clustering. Among under 450 genotyped donors of the cohort, an average of 235,054 unique TCR beta nucleotide sequences were sequenced per donor, roughly a sixth of them non-productive. Here is what the overall study found, with its caveats: Across donors, most TCR sequences were observed very rarely, whereas some public TCRs were present in many individuals. V-gene and J-gene trimming of TCR beta chains was associated with a missense DCLRE1C variant in a later genetic analysis, and the association was replicated in an independent cohort. Presence/absence analyses assumed roughly uniform sequencing depth across donors, an assumption that may not hold. Compared with the 666-donor mean, donors in an Asian-associated ancestry cluster had fewer N-insertions in productive TCRs, according to a later genetic analysis. A later analysis reported that several top co-occurrence clusters appeared linked to parvovirus B19, influenza, CMV and Epstein-Barr virus. A total of 150 to 200 TCR beta chains were listed by the study as associated with cytomegalovirus. In a later analysis, the rate of TCR association differed among HLA loci, with DRB1 alleles having the most associated TCRs and HLA-C alleles having the fewest. Because some donors lacked HLA typing at each locus, the association tests relied only on the typed subset. A few of the identified cytomegalovirus-associated TCR beta chains were confirmed in vitro to be specific for cytomegalovirus antigens. Broadly in line with IMGT annotations, most TCR beta V segments showed up in productive rearrangements about 87% or about 30% of the time in an earlier analysis of 450 to 600 of the donors. Immune exposure information for the cohort was limited to CMV serostatus. According to the authors, the approach could potentially be generalized to other disease states and immunological phenotypes. In a later analysis, most CMV-associated TCR beta chains were found to appear HLA-restricted, with HLA associations seemingly driven largely by CMV exposure. A group of highly shared sequence variants was considered likely to be a technical artifact of the sequencing pipeline. Because the 87-base-pair reads could not distinguish some IMGT-functional V segments, including TRBV6-2 and TRBV6-3, those segments were excluded. Correlated functional status among segregating V segments might be attributable to linkage disequilibrium, but an unknown experimental factor could not be ruled out. In this cohort, only TCR beta chains were sequenced, and detectable features were limited by the absence of alpha or paired-chain data. Compared with equally common non-associated chains, HLA-associated TCR beta chains in a later analysis were more clonally expanded and had lower generation probabilities. A further reported finding was that TCR beta sequences accurately predicted the HLA-A and HLA-B alleles for most subjects in the first cohort. When HLA alleles, especially DR and DQ, strongly co-occurred, TCR associations were difficult to assign to individual alleles. A later analysis associated about 17,000 TCR beta sequences with specific HLA alleles at a false discovery rate of 0.05. In both the original and validation cohorts, the classifier was reported to diagnose cytomegalovirus status with high specificity and sensitivity. Because counts were too low, 15 or so rarely observed V segments, including chromosome 9 orphons, were excluded from the earlier analysis of about 500 of the donors.

Library preparation used the immunoSEQ multiplex PCR assay. A mixture of 60 forward primers for TCR Vbeta segments and 13 reverse primers for TCR Jbeta segments was used in the multiplex PCR. Amplification of the CDR3 region of rearranged TCR beta genes was performed with a multiplex PCR assay on genomic DNA. On the Illumina HiSeq System, the amplified TCR beta libraries were sequenced as 87-base-pair reads. The authors processed their data as follows. Across the roughly 670 repertoires, a later analysis counted approximately 75 million unique TCR beta chains, roughly 11 million of which were shared by at least two donors. To remove PCR and sequencing errors, raw reads were error-corrected and collapsed into unique sequences using a nearest-neighbor algorithm that merged closely related sequences. CDR3 sequences were aligned to IMGT reference sequences to assign V, D and J gene segments. For a sequence to be retained, at least a six-nucleotide match to both a V gene segment and a J gene segment was required. A rearrangement counted as productive if the CDR3 had no stop codons and remained in frame with V and J, and every other rearrangement counted as non-productive. CDR3 was defined according to IMGT convention as the region running from the second conserved V-encoded cysteine to the conserved J-encoded phenylalanine. In an earlier analysis of some 550 of the donors, sequences lacking an unambiguous match to a single V gene segment were excluded. An earlier analysis of a few hundred of the donors called V segments functional above 56.7% productive rearrangements and segregating when the between-donor standard deviation exceeded 5%. A statistical classification framework was built to diagnose cytomegalovirus status from the catalog of TCR beta chain sequences. In a later analysis, TCR nucleotide sequences were compared against IMGT/GENE-DB human TR gene sequences so that V and J genes could be assigned. In a later analysis, CDR3 sequences and most-parsimonious VDJ recombination scenarios were assigned using the TCRdist pipeline. In a later analysis, each TCR beta chain was defined by its CDR3 amino acid sequence together with its V-gene family, and reads without a unique V-gene family were excluded. In a later analysis, 450 to 600 highly shared, low-generation-probability nucleotide sequences were removed to address suspected cross-contamination and a sequencing artifact. In a later analysis, a clonal expansion index for each public chain was calculated from normalized within-repertoire ranks of inferred template counts. In a later analysis, generation probabilities were computed using a VDJ recombination model fitted to out-of-frame rearrangements, and the results were checked against IGoR. In a later analysis, hypergeometric tests were used to score TCR-TCR, TCR-HLA and TCR-CMV co-occurrence, with a repertoire-size bias correction applied to TCR pairs. In a later analysis, false discovery rates were estimated by permuting HLA or CMV assignments 20 times. In a later analysis, co-occurring TCRs were grouped using DBSCAN, with TCRdist sequence similarity added in when clustering inside HLA-allele-positive subsets. For co-occurrence clustering, repertoires with fewer than 30,000 or more than 120,000 public chains were excluded, along with roughly 5 repertoires with anomalous nucleotide sharing. This immuneACCESS table, as held by TCRdb, lists in-frame sequences with V and J called but not all clones. Of the missing ones, under half trace to an unresolved V gene in checked studies; the others have no known cause. The D gene and trimming were derived from the DNA, and the V and J assignments and clone size from that table. Present in this sample are about 59,000 clones, roughly four fifths of which were seen just once. Of the sample, about 1.5% falls within the top ten clones.

This receptor was identified in a human donor in good health. The sequenced sample consisted of PBMCs. This sequence uses TRBV2 and TRBJ1-5; the D region possibly corresponds to TRBD1 (6 bases align). The DNA sequence is given as TGTGCCAGCAGGACAGGTCTTAGCAATCAGCCCCAGCATTTT. The translation is CASRTGLSNQPQHF. With the portions outside the CDR3 filled from the reference TRBV2 and TRBJ1-5 genes, the complete variable region becomes EPEVTQTPSHQVTQMGQEVILRCVPISNHLYFYWYRQILGQKVEFLVSFYNNEISEKSEIFDDQFSVERPDGSNFTLKIRSTKLEDSAMYFCASRTGLSNQPQHFGDGTRLSIL.